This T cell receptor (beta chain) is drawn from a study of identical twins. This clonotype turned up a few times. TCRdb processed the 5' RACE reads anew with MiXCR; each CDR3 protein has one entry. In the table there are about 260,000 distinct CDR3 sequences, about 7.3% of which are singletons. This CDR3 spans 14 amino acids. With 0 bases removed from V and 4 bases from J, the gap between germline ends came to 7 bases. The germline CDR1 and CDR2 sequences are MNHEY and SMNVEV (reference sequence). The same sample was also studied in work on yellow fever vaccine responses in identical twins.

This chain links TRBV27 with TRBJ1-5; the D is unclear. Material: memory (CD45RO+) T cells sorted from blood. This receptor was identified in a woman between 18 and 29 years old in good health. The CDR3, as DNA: TGTGCCAGCAGTTTATCGAGAGGGAATCAGCCCCAGCATTTT. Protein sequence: CASSLSRGNQPQHF.